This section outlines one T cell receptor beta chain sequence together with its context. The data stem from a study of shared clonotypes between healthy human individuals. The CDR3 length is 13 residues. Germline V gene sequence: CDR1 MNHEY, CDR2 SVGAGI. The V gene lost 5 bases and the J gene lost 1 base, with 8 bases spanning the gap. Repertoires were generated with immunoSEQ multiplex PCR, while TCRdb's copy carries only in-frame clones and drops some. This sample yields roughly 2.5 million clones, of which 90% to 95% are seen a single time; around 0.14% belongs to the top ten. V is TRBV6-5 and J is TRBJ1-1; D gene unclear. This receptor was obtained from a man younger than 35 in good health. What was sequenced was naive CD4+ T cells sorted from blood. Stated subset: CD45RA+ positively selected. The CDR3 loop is CASSKGGNTEAFF. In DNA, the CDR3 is TGTGCCAGCAGTAAAGGTGGGAACACTGAAGCTTTCTTT.